This T cell receptor beta chain is drawn from a study of T-cell reconstitution after alpha-beta-depleted transplantation in children. There are a few counts of this clonotype. This sample's TCRbeta library carried unique molecular identifier barcodes. MiXCR, run by TCRdb on the PCR reads, gives a single entry per CDR3 protein. Of roughly 500,000 distinct CDR3 sequences in the sample, about 33% are singletons; the top ten hold around 2.4%. The CDR3 extends over 12 amino acids. Between the trimmed V and J ends, which lost 7 bases and 3 bases, there was a span of 10 bases. Germline lookup yields CDR1 MDHEN and CDR2 SYDVKM.

The V gene is TRBV28, the J gene TRBJ2-7; D call uncertain. The specimen was PBMCs from the stem cell graft donor, collected from the stem cell graft. This sequence was found in a human donor who donated a stem cell graft to a child with aplastic anemia. CDR3 amino acids: CASTRTSYEQYF. CDR3 nucleotides: TGTGCCAGCACACGGACCAGCTACGAGCAGTACTTC.